This T cell receptor beta chain derives from a study of blood T cell repertoires in COVID-19. Looking at the study overall: Sites in the United States, Italy and Spain provided acute and convalescent COVID-19 samples.

This CDR3 is built from 15 residues. Germline CDR1 reads MNHEY; CDR2 reads SVGAGI. V gave up 6 bases and J gave up 0 bases, with 12 bases separating them. Original processing methods: Nucleated cell number was recorded as an estimate derived from reference gene primer amplification. Clones were read by immunoSEQ multiplex PCR, and TCRdb kept only the in-frame ones, dropping some. The V and J calls and the clone size are those of that table, but D and trimming were determined from the DNA. The sample carries approximately 250,000 clones, 91% recorded once. This chain links TRBV6-5 with TRBJ1-5; no definite D call. The sequence was obtained from a man between 35 and 55 years old who had been exposed to COVID-19. Sequenced material: PBMCs or T cells enriched from blood (not recorded which). CDR3 loop: CASSPLFGSNQPQHF. The CDR3 DNA reads as TGTGCCAGCAGCCCACTATTTGGTAGCAATCAGCCCCAGCATTTT.